This T cell receptor beta chain appears in the sequencing data of a study of cytotoxic CD8 clonotypes in ibrutinib-treated CLL. Study-wide background: Mean yields were 255,043 productive templates and 90,000 to 95,000 productive rearrangements per sample.

As concerns this clone: Its matching antigen is unknown.

The sequencing depth, 1 in 200,000 to 1 in 1 million T cells, was the target. The data were produced by immunoSEQ multiplex PCR, yet TCRdb's version contains in-frame clones alone and is incomplete. The repertoire holds approximately 300,000 clones, with just under 80% as singletons. Study observations and caveats: Clonality measured at baseline exceeded age-matched healthy donors, tracking circulating CD8+ T-cell counts.

This CDR3 contains 14 residues. The clonotype comes from a human donor with chronic lymphocytic leukemia. The chain joins TRBV21-1 to TRBJ2-4; the D call in the table, TRBD2, was not verified against the DNA. TRBV21-1 is marked as a pseudogene. The starting material was PBMCs, obtained before ibrutinib treatment. CDR3 nucleotide sequence: TGTGCCAGCACAGCGGGTACAGCCAAAAACATTCAGTACTTC. It specifies CASTAGTAKNIQYF.